Below are 14 T cell receptor beta chains sequenced from a single sample in a study of cytomegalovirus exposure and HLA in healthy donors. The PCR ran on 60 Vbeta and 13 Jbeta primers. Assay: immunoSEQ multiplex PCR; the TCRdb copy retains only in-frame clones and omits some. The sample holds roughly 76,000 clones. The sample taken for sequencing was PBMCs. The receptors here all came from a female donor in good health and CMV-seropositive.

This chain joins TRBV7-2 and TRBJ1-2; 7 positions agree with TRBD1. Germline assignment: CDR1 SGHTA and CDR2 FQGNSA. V was pared by 5 bases and J by 8 bases, with 11 bases of the junction left unmatched. The CDR3 sequence is 14 residues long. The CDR3: CASSPEDRRGGYTF. As DNA, the CDR3 is TGTGCCAGCAGCCCTGAGGACAGGCGAGGAGGCTACACCTTC.

The V gene is TRBV7-3, the J gene TRBJ2-3; possible D gene TRBD1, 5 bases. Germline V gives CDR1 SGHTA, CDR2 FQGTGA. CDR3 length equals 14 residues. Deletions cut 2 bases from V and 8 bases from J, with 14 bases between. The DNA for the CDR3 is TGTGCCAGCAGCTTAGGGAACATAGGGGCTACGCAGTATTTT. Its protein is CASSLGNIGATQYF.

The chain uses TRBV11-2 and TRBJ2-1; tentative D call: TRBD2 (6 bases). This CDR3 spans 12 amino acids. Germline V gene sequence: CDR1 SGHAT, CDR2 FQNNGV. V was clipped by 1 base and J by 10 bases, with 8 bases between them. CDR3 nucleotides: TGTGCCAGCAGCTTAGGCGGGAAGGAGCAGTTCTTC. It yields the protein CASSLGGKEQFF.

The chain couples TRBV18 to TRBJ1-1; a possible D gene is TRBD1 (6 bases). Germline CDR1 is KGHSH and CDR2 is LQKENI. V dropped 3 bases and J dropped 1 base, with 9 bases sitting between them. This CDR3 has 14 amino acids. Written as DNA, the CDR3 is TGTGCCAGCTCACCCCTAGGGGGGAACACTGAAGCTTTCTTT. This translates into CASSPLGGNTEAFF.

This chain links TRBV30 with TRBJ2-3; TRBD2 matches 8 bases. Germline CDR1 is GTSNPN and CDR2 is SVGIG (reference sequence). The ends lost 4 bases at V and 2 bases at J; junction bases unmatched: 2. The CDR3 is 13 amino acids. In DNA form, the CDR3 reads TGTGCCTGGACTAGCGGGTTCACAGATACGCAGTATTTT. It yields the protein CAWTSGFTDTQYF.

The rearrangement links TRBV28 to TRBJ1-4, with D unclear. This CDR3 contains 15 residues. Germline lookup yields CDR1 MDHEN and CDR2 SYDVKM. The germline V and J ends were trimmed by 8 bases and 0 bases, with 13 bases remaining between them. As DNA, the CDR3 is TGTGCCAGCCAGTCCCCAGGTGCAACTAATGAAAAACTGTTTTTT. This encodes CASQSPGATNEKLFF.

The chain recombines TRBV6-5 with TRBJ1-2; maybe TRBD1 (5 bases). Trimming stripped 2 bases from V and 8 bases from J, with 12 bases between. Germline assignment: CDR1 MNHEY and CDR2 SVGAGI. This CDR3 region has 13 residues. The CDR3 sequence is CASSYGQGGGYTF. CDR3 nucleotide sequence: TGTGCCAGCAGTTACGGGCAGGGTGGGGGCTACACCTTC.

J is TRBJ1-5 and V is TRBV2; 7 bases agree with TRBD1. Germline trimming cut 3 bases from V and 1 base from J; bases unmatched to any gene: 0. The germline CDR1 and CDR2 sequences are SNHLY and FYNNEI. This CDR3 contains 14 residues. The CDR3 DNA follows: TGTGCCAGCAGTGAGACAGGGAGCAATCAGCCCCAGCATTTT. This encodes CASSETGSNQPQHF.

The chain uses TRBV7-2 and TRBJ1-2; TRBD1 might be the D (5 bases). Germline values: CDR1 SGHTA, CDR2 FQGNSA. This CDR3 spans 15 amino acids. V was trimmed by 1 base and J by 2 bases, leaving 11 bases between them. CDR3 nucleotide sequence: TGTGCCAGCAGCTTAGTCAAATCAGGGAACTATGGCTACACCTTC. The encoded protein is CASSLVKSGNYGYTF.

This chain links TRBV19 with TRBJ1-2; 9 nucleotides agree with TRBD1. Trimming removed 10 bases from V and 6 bases from J; junction bases left unmatched: 21. In germline, CDR1 is LNHDA, CDR2 SQIVND (reference sequence). This CDR3 spans 17 amino acids. The CDR3 sequence: CATADWGYTGGINGYTF. The CDR3, as DNA: TGTGCCACTGCCGATTGGGGTTATACAGGGGGCATCAATGGCTACACCTTC.

The chain joins TRBV9 to TRBJ2-3; unclear D gene. The CDR3 is 12 residues long. In germline, CDR1 is SGDLS, CDR2 YYNGEE. V was cut by 1 base and J by 3 bases, with 3 bases left in between. Here the CDR3 DNA reads TGTGCCAGCAGCGTAACTACAGATACGCAGTATTTT. Its translation: CASSVTTDTQYF.

The chain uses TRBV5-1 and TRBJ2-5, with D possibly being TRBD2 (6 bases). CDR1 is SGHRS and CDR2 is YFSETQ in the germline V gene. V lost 4 bases, J lost 3 bases, and 13 bases lay in between. The CDR3 is made up of 14 amino acids. The CDR3 nucleotides read TGCGCCAGCAGCCTATCTCGCGGGGAAGAGACCCAGTACTTC. This codes for CASSLSRGEETQYF. The full variable domain, in which reference TRBV5-1 and TRBJ2-5 provide the parts outside the CDR3, is KAGVTQTPRYLIKTRGQQVTLSCSPISGHRSVSWYQQTPGQGLQFLFEYFSETQRNKGNFPGRFSGRQFSNSRSEMNVSTLELGDSALYLCASSLSRGEETQYFGPGTRLLVL.

This chain uses TRBV7-9 with TRBJ2-5; D unclear. The CDR3 spans 12 residues. The germline V gene has CDR1 SEHNR and CDR2 FQNEAQ (reference sequence). Deletions cut 4 bases from V and 3 bases from J, with 6 bases between. This CDR3 reads CASSSAEETQYF. The CDR3 coding sequence is TGTGCCAGCAGCTCCGCGGAAGAGACCCAGTACTTC.

The J gene is TRBJ2-3, the V gene TRBV4-2, with 8 bases identical to TRBD2. Per the germline V gene, CDR1 is LGHNA and CDR2 is YNFKEQ. CDR3 length: 17 amino acids. V trimming: 0 bases; J trimming: 2 bases; junction bases outside the gene matches: 7. In DNA form, the CDR3 reads TGTGCCAGCAGCCAAGATCGGGGCGGGGGGCCCACAGATACGCAGTATTTT. As protein: CASSQDRGGGPTDTQYF.